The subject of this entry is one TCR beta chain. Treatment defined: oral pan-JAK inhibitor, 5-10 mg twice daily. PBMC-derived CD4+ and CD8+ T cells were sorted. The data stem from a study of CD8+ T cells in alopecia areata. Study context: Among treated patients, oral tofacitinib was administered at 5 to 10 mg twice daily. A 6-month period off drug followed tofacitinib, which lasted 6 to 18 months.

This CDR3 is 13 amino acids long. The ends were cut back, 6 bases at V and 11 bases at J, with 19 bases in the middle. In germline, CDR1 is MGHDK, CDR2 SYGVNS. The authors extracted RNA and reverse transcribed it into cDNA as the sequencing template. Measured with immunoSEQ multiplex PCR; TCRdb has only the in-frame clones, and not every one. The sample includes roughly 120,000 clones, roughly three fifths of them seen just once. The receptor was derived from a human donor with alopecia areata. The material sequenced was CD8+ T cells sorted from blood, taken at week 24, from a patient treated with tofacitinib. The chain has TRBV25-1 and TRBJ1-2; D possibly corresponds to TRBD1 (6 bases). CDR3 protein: CASSLTLGRGYTF. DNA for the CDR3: TGTGCCAGCAGCCTAACCCTGGGCAGGGGTTACACCTTC.